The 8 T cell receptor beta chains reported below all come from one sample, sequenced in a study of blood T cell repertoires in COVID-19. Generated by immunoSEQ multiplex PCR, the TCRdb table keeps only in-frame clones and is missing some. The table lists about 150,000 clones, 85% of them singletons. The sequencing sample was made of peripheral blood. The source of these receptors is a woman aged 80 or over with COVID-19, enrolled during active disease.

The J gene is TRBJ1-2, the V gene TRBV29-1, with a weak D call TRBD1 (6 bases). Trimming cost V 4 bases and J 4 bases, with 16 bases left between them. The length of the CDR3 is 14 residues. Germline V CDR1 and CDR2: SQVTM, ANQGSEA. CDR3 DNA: TGCAGCGTTGCCCGGGACACCCTAGCCTATGGCTACACCTTC. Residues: CSVARDTLAYGYTF.

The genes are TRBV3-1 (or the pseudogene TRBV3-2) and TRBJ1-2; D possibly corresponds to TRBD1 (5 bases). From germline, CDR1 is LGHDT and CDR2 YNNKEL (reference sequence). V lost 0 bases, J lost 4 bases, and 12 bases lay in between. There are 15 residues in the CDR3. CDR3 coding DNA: TGTGCCAGCAGCCAAGATCAAAGGGGTGCCTATGGCTACACCTTC. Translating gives CASSQDQRGAYGYTF.

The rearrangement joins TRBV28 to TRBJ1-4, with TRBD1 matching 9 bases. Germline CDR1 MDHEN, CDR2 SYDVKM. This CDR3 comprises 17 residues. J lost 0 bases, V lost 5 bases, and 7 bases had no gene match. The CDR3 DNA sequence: TGTGCCAGCAGTGTCGGGACAGGGCTTGCAACTAATGAAAAACTGTTTTTT. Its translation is CASSVGTGLATNEKLFF.

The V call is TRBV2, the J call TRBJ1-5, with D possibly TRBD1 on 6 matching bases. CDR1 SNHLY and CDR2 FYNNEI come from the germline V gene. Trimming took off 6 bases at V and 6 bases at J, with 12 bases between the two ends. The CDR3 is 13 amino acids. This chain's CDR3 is CASRDSGGQPQHF. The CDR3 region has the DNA TGTGCCAGCAGGGACAGCGGCGGTCAGCCCCAGCATTTT.

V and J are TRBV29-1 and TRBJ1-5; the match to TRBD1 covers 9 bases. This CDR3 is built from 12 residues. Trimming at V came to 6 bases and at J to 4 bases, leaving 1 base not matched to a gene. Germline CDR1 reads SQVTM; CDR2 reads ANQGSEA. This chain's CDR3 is CSVGTGNQPQHF. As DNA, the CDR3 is TGCAGCGTGGGGACAGGGAATCAGCCCCAGCATTTT.

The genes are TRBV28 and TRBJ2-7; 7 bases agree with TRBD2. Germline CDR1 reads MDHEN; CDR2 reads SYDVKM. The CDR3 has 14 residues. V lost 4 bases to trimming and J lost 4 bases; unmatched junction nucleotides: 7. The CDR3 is CASSSGLDAYEQYF. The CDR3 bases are TGTGCCAGCAGTTCTGGACTAGACGCTTACGAGCAGTACTTC.

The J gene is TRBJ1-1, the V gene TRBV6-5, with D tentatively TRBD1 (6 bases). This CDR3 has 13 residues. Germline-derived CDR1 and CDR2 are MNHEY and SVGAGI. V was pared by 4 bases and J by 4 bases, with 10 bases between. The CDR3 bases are TGTGCCAGCAGTTCCCTCAGGGGCACTGAAGCTTTCTTT. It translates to CASSSLRGTEAFF.

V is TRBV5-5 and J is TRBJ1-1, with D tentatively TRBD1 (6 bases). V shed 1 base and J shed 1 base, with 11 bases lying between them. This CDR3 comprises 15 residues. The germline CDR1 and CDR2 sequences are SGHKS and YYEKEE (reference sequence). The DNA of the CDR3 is TGTGCCAGCAGCTTGTGGGGGCCGGGGAACACTGAAGCTTTCTTT. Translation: CASSLWGPGNTEAFF.